One sample yielded the 14 T cell receptor beta chains listed below, sequenced in a study of shared clonotypes between healthy human individuals. The assay was immunoSEQ multiplex PCR, and TCRdb's table has in-frame clones only and misses some. The repertoire holds about 1.1 million clones, 70% to 80% seen once, with approximately 0.52% in the top ten. The sequencing input was memory CD4+ T cells from PBMCs. The subset is: CD45RA-negative fraction. These receptors came from a man aged 18 to 29 in good health. Some clones in this sample may be carry-over from other donors' samples.

J is TRBJ2-1 and V is TRBV5-1; D might be TRBD2 (6 bases). V shed 3 bases and J shed 7 bases, with 23 bases lying between them. The CDR3 sequence is 17 residues long. Germline CDR1 is SGHRS and CDR2 is YFSETQ. Here the CDR3 DNA reads TGCGCCAGCAGCTCGCTCCCCCTTACTACTAGCTTGAATGAGCAGTTCTTC. Protein: CASSSLPLTTSLNEQFF.

The chain recombines TRBV11-2 with TRBJ2-7; D may be TRBD2 (5 bases). Trimming shortened V by 2 bases and J by 1 base, and 12 bases separated the two germline ends. Germline V gene data show CDR1 as SGHAT and CDR2 as FQNNGV. This CDR3 region has 15 residues. The CDR3 is CASSLFGDGSYEQYF. For the CDR3, the DNA is TGTGCCAGCAGCTTATTCGGGGATGGGTCCTACGAGCAGTACTTC.

The gene calls are TRBV2 and TRBJ1-1; D gene ambiguous. V lost 5 bases and J 8 bases, leaving 21 bases between the germline ends. Germline V gene lookup returns CDR1 SNHLY and CDR2 FYNNEI. The CDR3 covers 15 residues. The CDR3 loop is CASSPNLTPSGEAFF. CDR3 nucleotides: TGTGCCAGCAGTCCGAACCTAACACCATCGGGAGAAGCTTTCTTT. The full variable domain, with the rest looked up from reference TRBV2 and TRBJ1-1, is EPEVTQTPSHQVTQMGQEVILRCVPISNHLYFYWYRQILGQKVEFLVSFYNNEISEKSEIFDDQFSVERPDGSNFTLKIRSTKLEDSAMYFCASSPNLTPSGEAFFGQGTRLTVV.

The chain carries TRBV6-5 and TRBJ1-1; 7 bases are a match to TRBD1. Germline CDR1 is MNHEY and CDR2 is SVGAGI. This CDR3 is built from 15 residues. V gave up 0 bases and J gave up 4 bases; unmatched junction bases: 5. In nucleotides, the CDR3 is TGTGCCAGCAGTTACTCTGGCAGGGGGAGCACTGAAGCTTTCTTT. Translation: CASSYSGRGSTEAFF.

The V and J genes are TRBV5-5 and TRBJ1-5; the D is unclear. V lost 4 bases and J lost 0, with 5 bases in between. From germline, CDR1 is SGHKS and CDR2 YYEKEE (reference sequence). This CDR3 is built from 13 residues. This chain's CDR3 is CASSRYSNQPQHF. Written as DNA, the CDR3 is TGTGCCAGCAGCAGATATAGCAATCAGCCCCAGCATTTT. The full variable domain, completed using reference TRBV5-5 and TRBJ1-5, is DAGVTQSPTHLIKTRGQQVTLRCSPISGHKSVSWYQQVLGQGPQFIFQYYEKEERGRGNFPDRFSARQFPNYSSELNVNALLLGDSALYLCASSRYSNQPQHFGDGTRLSIL.

The gene calls are TRBV28 and TRBJ2-7; D is perhaps TRBD1 or TRBD2 (5 bases each). Trimming took off 7 bases at V and 3 bases at J, with 13 bases between the two ends. Germline values: CDR1 MDHEN, CDR2 SYDVKM. The CDR3 loop spans 13 amino acids. Here the CDR3 reads CASTVRGFYEQYF. CDR3 in DNA: TGTGCCAGCACTGTCCGGGGCTTCTACGAGCAGTACTTC.

The chain combines TRBV5-1 with TRBJ2-7, with no clear D. Trimming removed 4 bases at V and 5 bases at J, with 10 bases between. This CDR3 spans 12 amino acids. Germline lookup yields CDR1 SGHRS and CDR2 YFSETQ. The CDR3 bases are TGCGCCAGCAGCCCCGGACCCGACGAGCAGTACTTC. Protein product: CASSPGPDEQYF.

The chain joins TRBV18 to TRBJ1-5; a possible D gene is TRBD1 (6 bases). Between the trimmed V and J ends, which lost 3 bases and 7 bases, there was a span of 10 bases. The CDR3 is 13 amino acids. Germline CDR1 KGHSH, CDR2 LQKENI. Here the CDR3 DNA reads TGTGCCAGCTCACCGGACAGCGGGCAGCCCCAGCATTTT. Translating it yields CASSPDSGQPQHF.

This sequence joins TRBV7-8 and TRBJ2-1; D may be TRBD2 (5 bases). Trimming removed 5 bases at V and 0 bases at J, with 11 bases between. The CDR3 extends over 15 amino acids. Germline V gene sequence: CDR1 SGHVS, CDR2 FQNEAQ. The CDR3 reads CASSDLGSSYNEQFF. DNA of the CDR3: TGTGCCAGCAGCGATCTGGGGAGCTCCTACAATGAGCAGTTCTTC.

The J gene is TRBJ2-5, the V gene TRBV5-1; 7 bases map to TRBD1. This CDR3 contains 15 residues. Germline V gene data show CDR1 as SGHRS and CDR2 as YFSETQ. After removal of 5 bases from V and 2 bases from J, the junction contained 9 bases not matched to a gene. The CDR3 region is CASRDKTGPQETQYF. CDR3 bases: TGCGCCAGCAGGGATAAGACAGGGCCTCAAGAGACCCAGTACTTC.

This sequence joins TRBV18 and TRBJ1-3; D ambiguous. Trimming removed 3 bases from V and 7 bases from J, with 19 bases in between. Germline V gene sequence: CDR1 KGHSH, CDR2 LQKENI. The CDR3 totals 16 residues. CDR3 nucleotides: TGTGCCAGCTCACCCCCGTCAGGCGGTGGTCGGAACACCATATATTTT. Translating it yields CASSPPSGGGRNTIYF.

The chain employs TRBV7-2 and TRBJ2-7; 7 nucleotides agree with TRBD2. Germline CDR1 is SGHTA and CDR2 is FQGNSA. The CDR3 is 15 amino acids. V trimming: 1 base; J trimming: 6 bases; junction bases outside the gene matches: 9. CDR3 DNA: TGTGCCAGCAGCTTAGACGGCGGGAGATTCCTCGAGCAGTACTTC. Its protein product is CASSLDGGRFLEQYF.

This chain uses TRBV4-3 with TRBJ1-2; possible D gene TRBD1, 6 bases. The CDR3 has 17 residues. Germline V lookup: CDR1 LGHNA, CDR2 YSLEER. Trimming cost V 0 bases and J 8 bases, with 22 bases left between them. CDR3 bases: TGCGCCAGCAGCCAAGACGCCATCCCTCAGGGGTCGCGAGGCTACACCTTC. Amino acids: CASSQDAIPQGSRGYTF.

This rearrangement joins TRBV15 to TRBJ2-7; the D gene is possibly TRBD2 (6 bases). This CDR3 spans 16 amino acids. The germline V gene encodes CDR1 LNHNV and CDR2 YYDKDF (reference sequence). With 1 base removed from V and 4 bases from J, the gap between germline ends came to 17 bases. This chain's CDR3 is CATSRGPGTARYEQYF. The CDR3 coding sequence is TGTGCCACCAGCAGAGGCCCCGGGACTGCCAGATACGAGCAGTACTTC.